This T cell receptor beta chain was identified in a study of blood T cells in healthy people across ages. About this clonotype itself: Its antigen is as yet unknown.

Study conclusions and caveats: PBMCs that were unsorted prevented a conclusive naive versus antigen-experienced comparison.

Drawing of peripheral blood yielded about 10 milliliters from each donor. Per individual sample, total RNA of at least 5.5 micrograms was extracted. The authors ran a second PCR of about 6 to 11 cycles using a sample-barcoded 5' primer and a J-beta primer mix. MiXCR, run by TCRdb on the 5' RACE reads, gives a single entry per CDR3 protein. Of about 570,000 distinct CDR3 sequences in the sample, 25% to 30% were seen once. With 0 bases removed from V and 6 bases from J, the gap between germline ends came to 18 bases. The germline V gene encodes CDR1 LGHDT and CDR2 YNNKEL (reference sequence). The CDR3 is made up of 17 amino acids.

The TCR sequence derives from a woman between 65 and 79 years old in good health. The chain links TRBV3-1 to TRBJ2-4; D possibly corresponds to TRBD1 (5 bases). Sequences were obtained from blood. CDR3 in DNA: TGTGCCAGCAGCCAAGATCGCCTTCAGATGGACATAAACATTCAGTACTTC. Protein product: CASSQDRLQMDINIQYF.